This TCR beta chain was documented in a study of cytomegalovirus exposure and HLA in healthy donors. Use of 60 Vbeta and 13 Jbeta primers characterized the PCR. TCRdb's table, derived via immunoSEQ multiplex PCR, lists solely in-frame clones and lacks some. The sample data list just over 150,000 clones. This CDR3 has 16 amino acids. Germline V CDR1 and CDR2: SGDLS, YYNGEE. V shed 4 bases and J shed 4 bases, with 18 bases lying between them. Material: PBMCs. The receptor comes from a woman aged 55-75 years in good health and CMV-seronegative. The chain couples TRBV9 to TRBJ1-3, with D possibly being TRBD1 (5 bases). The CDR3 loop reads CASSPPGGAKGNTIYF. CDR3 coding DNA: TGTGCCAGCAGCCCACCCGGGGGAGCGAAAGGAAACACCATATATTTT.